This T cell receptor beta chain stems from a study of T cells in localized non-small cell lung cancer. Study results and limitations: Since sequencing was restricted to only one region of the tumor, intratumor heterogeneity remains a possibility. The appearance of a median approximately 57 of the top 100 tumor clones was seen in adjacent lung. Clonality peaked in uninvolved adjacent lung rather than tumor. Elevated circulating T cell density in blood was associated with longer overall survival.

Here immunoSEQ multiplex PCR was the method, and the copy in TCRdb shows in-frame clones only, minus some. The table has around 40,000 clones, around 86% seen once. In the case of this clone: Its target is unknown.

Specimen: peripheral blood, collected before any cancer treatment. This receptor was obtained from a man aged 35-69 years with stage I lung adenocarcinoma.

This CDR3 is CASSYGGIGRGYTF. CDR3 nucleotides: TGTGCCAGCAGTTACGGAGGGATAGGGCGAGGCTACACCTTC. The chain is built from TRBV6-5 and TRBJ1-2; no reliable D call. Trimming shortened V by 2 bases and J by 8 bases, and 15 bases separated the two germline ends. The CDR3 consists of 14 residues. Germline loops: CDR1 MNHEY, CDR2 SVGAGI.